The subject of this entry is one TCR beta chain. Assay: immunoSEQ multiplex PCR; the TCRdb copy retains only in-frame clones and omits some. Of roughly 70,000 clones in the sample, 92% were seen once. The sample originates from a study of T cell changes during pregnancy in multiple sclerosis. This TCR was sampled from a female donor in good health, enrolled as a control in a pregnancy study. The source material was peripheral blood, sampled in the third trimester of pregnancy.

This CDR3 is CASSLSTADSGNTIYF. The CDR3 DNA reads TGTGCCAGCAGCTTATCCACGGCGGACTCTGGAAACACCATATATTTT. The rearrangement uses TRBV7-8 and TRBJ1-3; no reliable D call. With 2 bases removed from V and 0 bases from J, the gap between germline ends came to 11 bases. Germline V lookup: CDR1 SGHVS, CDR2 FQNEAQ. The CDR3 totals 16 residues.